The 11 T cell receptor beta chains listed next were all sequenced from one sample in a study of response to subunit inactivated influenza vaccine. TCRdb itself ran the RT-PCR reads through MiXCR, one entry per CDR3 protein. The sample yields fewer than 600,000 distinct CDR3 sequences, approximately 7.7% seen once. Source: PBMCs from blood, taken about 24 months after vaccination. The origin of the receptors is a man aged 45 to 75 who received an inactivated influenza vaccine.

This sequence joins TRBV6-4 and TRBJ2-3, with 12 bases matching TRBD2. This CDR3 spans 15 amino acids. The trim removed 8 bases at V and 4 bases at J, leaving 7 bases unmatched. CDR1 and CDR2 (germline): MRHNA, SNTAGT. CDR3: CASGASGGAPDTQYF. The DNA for the CDR3 is TGTGCCAGCGGAGCTAGCGGGGGGGCTCCAGATACGCAGTATTTT.

The chain links TRBV7-8 to TRBJ2-7, with a weak D call TRBD2 (5 bases). Germline V gives CDR1 SGHVS, CDR2 FQNEAQ. The CDR3 length is 13 residues. The V end lost 5 bases, the J end lost 2 bases, and 10 bases lay between the germline ends. The CDR3 DNA follows: TGTGCCAGCAGCCGCCGGGATACCTACGAGCAGTACTTC. It encodes CASSRRDTYEQYF.

This clonotype was observed a handful of times. The V and J genes are TRBV7-9 and TRBJ1-2; 7 bases are shared with TRBD1. The CDR3 spans 17 residues. Trimming removed 7 bases from V and 0 bases from J; junction bases left unmatched: 14. Germline V gene sequence: CDR1 SEHNR, CDR2 FQNEAQ (reference sequence). CDR3 DNA: TGTGCCAGCAACAATCTAGTGGGGGGACAGCCTAACTATGGCTACACCTTC. Protein: CASNNLVGGQPNYGYTF.

This chain connects TRBV28 to TRBJ2-7; the D call may be TRBD1 or TRBD2 (6 bases each). The CDR3 is 16 residues long. V was cut by 5 bases and J by 7 bases, with 24 bases left in between. In germline, CDR1 is MDHEN, CDR2 SYDVKM. CDR3: CASSLPGAIVSGEQYF. CDR3 DNA: TGTGCCAGCAGTCTACCGGGGGCAATCGTGAGTGGAGAGCAGTACTTC.

This clonotype appeared a few times. The chain combines TRBV15 with TRBJ1-1; perhaps TRBD1 as D (5 bases). Trimming cost V 5 bases and J 1 base, with 11 bases left between them. The germline gives CDR1 LNHNV, CDR2 YYDKDF (reference sequence). The CDR3 is made up of 14 amino acids. The CDR3 is CATSRGTWNTEAFF. The CDR3 nucleotides read TGTGCCACCAGCCGAGGGACTTGGAACACTGAAGCTTTCTTT. The full variable domain, with the rest looked up from reference TRBV15 and TRBJ1-1, is DAMVIQNPRYQVTQFGKPVTLSCSQTLNHNVMYWYQQKSSQAPKLLFHYYDKDFNNEADTPDNFQSRRPNTSFCFLDIRSPGLGDTAMYLCATSRGTWNTEAFFGQGTRLTVV.

In its sample, this clonotype was seen many times. The chain joins TRBV7-9 to TRBJ2-1; 7 bases are shared with TRBD2. There are 14 residues in the CDR3. Germline CDR1 reads SEHNR; CDR2 reads FQNEAQ (reference sequence). V shed 8 bases and J 3 bases; nucleotides not matched to a gene: 7. The CDR3 region has the DNA TGTGCCAGCCGTGACGGGAGGAACTACAATGAGCAGTTCTTC. Translation: CASRDGRNYNEQFF.

This clonotype was detected only a few times. This rearrangement joins TRBV4-3 to TRBJ2-4; D is perhaps TRBD2 (5 bases). This CDR3 region has 17 residues. The V and J ends lost 1 base and 2 bases respectively, with 15 bases between them. Germline CDR1 and CDR2: LGHNA and YSLEER. The CDR3 DNA is TGCGCCAGCAGCCAAGGCCGGCGAGGGAGTTCCAAAAACATTCAGTACTTC. It is translated as CASSQGRRGSSKNIQYF.

The table lists this clonotype with many counts. This chain connects TRBV7-2 to TRBJ2-2; 7 nucleotides match TRBD1. Germline CDR1 reads SGHTA; CDR2 reads FQGNSA. This CDR3 has 17 amino acids. V was clipped by 1 base and J by 0 bases; unmatched bases: 5. CDR3 loop: CASSLVAGTANTGELFF. DNA of the CDR3: TGTGCCAGCAGCTTAGTGGCCGGGACAGCGAACACCGGGGAGCTGTTTTTT.

The rearrangement joins TRBV24-1 to TRBJ1-2; the match to TRBD1 covers 7 bases. V lost 3 bases and J lost 4; bases outside the gene matches: 4. CDR1 and CDR2 from the germline V gene are KGHDR and SFDVKD. The CDR3 loop spans 14 amino acids. The CDR3 region is CATSDPGQTYGYTF. In nucleotides, the CDR3 is TGTGCCACCAGTGATCCGGGACAGACCTATGGCTACACCTTC.

The table lists this clonotype with many counts. The chain recombines TRBV24-1 with TRBJ2-5, with D hard to call. The V end was cut by 4 bases, the J end by 9 bases, with 8 bases between. The CDR3 sequence is 11 residues long. Germline CDR1 reads KGHDR; CDR2 reads SFDVKD. The CDR3 loop is CATSEGVAQYF. CDR3 nucleotides: TGTGCCACCAGTGAAGGAGTGGCCCAGTACTTC.

V usage is TRBV15 and J usage is TRBJ1-6, with D possibly TRBD1 on 6 matching bases. V lost 0 bases to trimming and J lost 10 bases, with 13 bases between them. The germline gives CDR1 LNHNV, CDR2 YYDKDF (reference sequence). The CDR3 sequence is 15 residues long. The CDR3 loop reads CATSREGAGVSPLHF. CDR3 DNA: TGTGCCACCAGCAGAGAGGGGGCAGGGGTCTCACCCCTCCACTTT.